One T cell receptor beta chain is described in this entry. The data originate from a study of blood T cell repertoires in COVID-19. Study as a whole: Specimens from acute and convalescent COVID-19 originated in the United States, Italy and Spain. Sources were T cells, B-cell-depleted T cells, or PBMCs; the material itself was cDNA or gDNA.

Trimming took 5 bases from V and 11 from J, leaving 27 bases between them. There are 16 residues in the CDR3. Germline CDR1 is SGHAT and CDR2 is FQDESV (reference sequence). In the original analysis: By means of reference gene primer amplification, nucleated cell counts were estimated. Libraries were prepared by immunoSEQ multiplex PCR; TCRdb keeps only in-frame clonotypes and omits some of them. The DNA gave D and trimming, while V, J and clone size come from that table. The sample carries 280,000 or so clones, around 91% recorded once. The sequence came from a woman aged 60-75 years with acute or convalescent COVID-19. Sequencing used peripheral blood. V usage is TRBV11-1 and J usage is TRBJ1-1, with D tentatively TRBD1 (6 bases). CDR3 sequence: CASSRAQGTVISAAFF. CDR3 nucleotides: TGTGCCAGCAGCCGAGCGCAGGGGACGGTCATATCAGCTGCTTTCTTT.